Below, 10 T cell receptor beta chains from the same sample are listed, as sequenced in a study of blood T cell repertoires in COVID-19. The data were produced by immunoSEQ multiplex PCR, yet TCRdb's version contains in-frame clones alone and is incomplete. The sample lists approximately 110,000 clones, 82% seen once, with approximately 7.9% in the top ten. Material: peripheral blood. The receptors derive from a man between 65 and 85 years old with acute or convalescent COVID-19.

The V and J genes are TRBV9 and TRBJ1-2; tentative D call: TRBD1 (5 bases). The germline V gene encodes CDR1 SGDLS and CDR2 YYNGEE. The CDR3 has 14 residues. Trimming stripped 3 bases from V and 5 bases from J, with 14 bases between. Here the CDR3 DNA reads TGTGCCAGCAGCGCAACCGGGACTTCGTATGGCTACACCTTC. Residues: CASSATGTSYGYTF.

This clone occurred a few times. This chain uses TRBV20-1 with TRBJ1-2; D not certain. The CDR3 has 14 residues. The germline gives CDR1 DFQATT, CDR2 SNEGSKA (reference sequence). Deletions cut 3 bases from V and 2 bases from J, with 13 bases between. DNA of the CDR3: TGCAGTGCTAGTTTGGGCCGGTCGAACTATGGCTACACCTTC. Translated: CSASLGRSNYGYTF.

This chain joins TRBV2 and TRBJ2-7; 7 bases agree with TRBD1. This CDR3 has 16 amino acids. Germline V lookup: CDR1 SNHLY, CDR2 FYNNEI. J gave up 0 bases and V 4 bases, and 9 bases lay outside the gene matches. Written as DNA, the CDR3 is TGTGCCAGCAGTGGCCGGCCGGGACAGACCTCCTACGAGCAGTACTTC. It specifies CASSGRPGQTSYEQYF.

As for this clone: This CDR3 is also generated by other DNA sequences in the sample. The chain recombines TRBV5-1 with TRBJ2-5; possible D gene TRBD1, 5 bases. The CDR3 has 15 amino acids. CDR1 and CDR2 from the germline V gene are SGHRS and YFSETQ. V was clipped by 0 bases and J by 1 base, with 10 bases between them. The CDR3, as DNA: TGCGCCAGCAGCTTGGGATTGCAGGGCCAAGAGACCCAGTACTTC. Protein sequence: CASSLGLQGQETQYF.

The chain has TRBV6-5 and TRBJ1-5; 9 bases agree with TRBD1. Germline V lookup: CDR1 MNHEY, CDR2 SVGAGI. This CDR3 is built from 15 residues. V was pared by 5 bases and J by 7 bases, with 9 bases of the junction left unmatched. CDR3 sequence: CASSRGTGKGQPQHF. In nucleotides, the CDR3 is TGTGCCAGCAGTAGGGGGACAGGGAAGGGACAGCCCCAGCATTTT.

The V and J genes are TRBV7-3 and TRBJ2-1, with TRBD2 matching over 7 bases. Germline assignment: CDR1 SGHTA and CDR2 FQGTGA. V trimming: 0 bases; J trimming: 10 bases; junction bases outside the gene matches: 9. The CDR3 length is 15 residues. CDR3 sequence (DNA): TGTGCCAGCAGCTTAACCGCGGGAGCGCGGGGGGAGCAGTTCTTC. This translates into CASSLTAGARGEQFF.

The chain carries TRBV12-3 or TRBV12-4 and TRBJ1-6; no definite D call. The CDR3 is 13 amino acids. Trimming cost V 6 bases and J 9 bases, with 12 bases left between them. For the CDR3, the DNA is TGTGCCAGCAGCCTTAAAGAGGGTTCACCCCTCCACTTT. It is translated as CASSLKEGSPLHF.

The chain couples TRBV28 to TRBJ1-2, with D maybe TRBD1 (6 bases). The length of the CDR3 is 15 residues. Germline values: CDR1 MDHEN, CDR2 SYDVKM. V was shortened by 1 base and J by 3 bases, with 12 bases between the two germline ends. The CDR3 loop reads CASSLYRVEDYGYTF. DNA for the CDR3: TGTGCCAGCAGTTTATACAGGGTCGAGGACTATGGCTACACCTTC.

In its sample, this clone was seen once. This chain uses TRBV7-9 with TRBJ1-1, with 9 bases identical to TRBD1. Germline V gives CDR1 SEHNR, CDR2 FQNEAQ (reference sequence). The CDR3 runs 14 residues. V trimming: 6 bases; J trimming: 6 bases; junction bases outside the gene matches: 8. CDR3 sequence: CASSTGQGSAEAFF. CDR3 bases: TGTGCCAGCAGTACAGGACAGGGGAGCGCTGAAGCTTTCTTT. The entire variable domain, with the rest obtained from reference TRBV7-9 and TRBJ1-1, is as follows: DTGVSQNPRHKITKRGQNVTFRCDPISEHNRLYWYRQTLGQGPEFLTYFQNEAQLEKSRLLSDRFSAERPKGSFSTLEIQRTEQGDSAMYLCASSTGQGSAEAFFGQGTRLTVV.

The chain carries TRBV7-9 and TRBJ2-3; 9 positions agree with TRBD2. The CDR3 totals 17 residues. Trimming took 5 bases from V and 2 from J; bases not matched to a gene: 11. CDR1 is SEHNR and CDR2 is FQNEAQ in the germline V gene (reference sequence). This CDR3 is CASSPNLGGGATDTQYF. CDR3 nucleotide sequence: TGTGCCAGCAGCCCGAATCTAGGCGGGGGGGCCACAGATACGCAGTATTTT.